These 19 T cell receptor beta chains were all obtained from the same sample, sequenced in a study of CD8 T cells in ankylosing spondylitis (dated by TCRdb to the late 2010s). What the research found in general, with its limitations: Blood from ankylosing spondylitis patients appeared to be characterized by a TCR beta motif composed of under ten highly homologous amino acid variants.

The library came from 5' RACE. Sequenced on an Illumina HiSeq 2500. Clones were called with MiXCR by TCRdb after fastp trimmed the public reads at Q25, and only in-frame beta chains were retained. One record per CDR3 amino acid sequence lists the most common genes and DNA. This sample comprises about 450,000 distinct CDR3 sequences, roughly 27% of them detected only once. Of the sample, over 0.8% is held by the ten largest clones. No antigens are known for them. Sample: blood, either unsorted or a sorted T cell fraction (not recorded which). The receptors were gathered from a male donor with ankylosing spondylitis.

This chain links TRBV29-1 with TRBJ1-2; D gene ambiguous. Germline assignment: CDR1 SQVTM and CDR2 ANQGSEA. The V end was cut by 3 bases, the J end by 8 bases, with 4 bases between. The CDR3 length is 9 residues. CDR3 coding DNA: TGCAGCGTTGATTCCGGCTACACCTTC. Its translation is CSVDSGYTF.

The chain employs TRBV12-3 or TRBV12-4 and TRBJ2-7; 11 nucleotides line up with TRBD2. V was pared by 4 bases and J by 6 bases, with 11 bases of the junction left unmatched. This CDR3 has 16 residues. The CDR3 protein is CASSSRVAGGSTEQYF. The CDR3, as DNA: TGTGCCAGCAGTTCCCGGGTAGCGGGAGGGTCCACCGAGCAGTACTTC.

This chain uses TRBV5-1 with TRBJ1-3, with no clear D. The CDR3 totals 14 residues. V was cut by 0 bases and J by 0 bases, with 4 bases left in between. The V gene's germline CDR1 is SGHRS and CDR2 YFSETQ. The CDR3 here is CASSLEVSGNTIYF. CDR3 nucleotide sequence: TGCGCCAGCAGCTTGGAGGTCTCTGGAAACACCATATATTTT.

The V and J genes are TRBV5-1 and TRBJ2-1; 9 bases are a match to TRBD2. Germline trimming cut 2 bases from V and 8 bases from J; bases unmatched to any gene: 5. The CDR3 contains 14 residues. Germline V gene lookup returns CDR1 SGHRS and CDR2 YFSETQ. In DNA, the CDR3 is TGCGCCAGCAGCTTAGGCGGGAGGGCCGATGAGCAGTTCTTC. Translation gives CASSLGGRADEQFF.

This clonotype was observed a few times. The chain uses TRBV11-1 and TRBJ2-4, with 9 nucleotides matching TRBD2. J lost 0 bases, V lost 2 bases, and 14 bases had no gene match. Germline lookup yields CDR1 SGHAT and CDR2 FQDESV (reference sequence). The CDR3 is made up of 20 amino acids. The CDR3 nucleotides read TGTGCCAGCAGCTTACCAACACTAGCGGGTGCGGGAGAAGCCAAAAACATTCAGTACTTC. As protein: CASSLPTLAGAGEAKNIQYF.

This rearrangement joins TRBV5-5 to TRBJ2-1, with D maybe TRBD1 (5 bases). Trimming cost V 0 bases and J 8 bases, with 9 bases left between them. The CDR3 has 13 residues. Germline CDR1 and CDR2: SGHKS and YYEKEE (reference sequence). The CDR3 DNA follows: TGTGCCAGCAGCTTGGCCCAGGGCGATGAGCAGTTCTTC. It specifies CASSLAQGDEQFF.

This chain links TRBV5-1 with TRBJ2-1; D tentatively fits TRBD1 or TRBD2 (6 bases each). Germline V CDR1 and CDR2: SGHRS, YFSETQ. This CDR3 is 12 amino acids long. V was shortened by 3 bases and J by 9 bases, with 10 bases between the two germline ends. CDR3 coding DNA: TGCGCCAGCAGCTCACAGGGAGGTGAGCAGTTCTTC. Translation: CASSSQGGEQFF. The full variable domain, completed using reference TRBV5-1 and TRBJ2-1, is KAGVTQTPRYLIKTRGQQVTLSCSPISGHRSVSWYQQTPGQGLQFLFEYFSETQRNKGNFPGRFSGRQFSNSRSEMNVSTLELGDSALYLCASSSQGGEQFFGPGTRLTVL.

The chain uses TRBV20-1 and TRBJ2-3; TRBD2 matches at 8 bases. Germline loops: CDR1 DFQATT, CDR2 SNEGSKA (reference sequence). V lost 4 bases to trimming and J lost 3 bases; unmatched junction nucleotides: 6. There are 14 residues in the CDR3. The CDR3 coding sequence is TGCAGTGCTATCCGGGGGGGAGAAACAGATACGCAGTATTTT. Its translation is CSAIRGGETDTQYF.

The rearrangement links TRBV12-3 or TRBV12-4 to TRBJ1-1, with D perhaps matching TRBD1 (6 bases). V was pared by 2 bases and J by 0 bases, with 7 bases between. The CDR3 consists of 14 residues. The CDR3 loop is CASSLHRVNTEAFF. The DNA for the CDR3 is TGTGCCAGCAGTTTACACAGGGTGAACACTGAAGCTTTCTTT.

This clonotype appeared a few times. The rearrangement uses TRBV5-1 and TRBJ2-5; 7 bases fit TRBD1. The CDR3 consists of 15 residues. J gave up 5 bases and V 0 bases, and 7 bases lay outside the gene matches. Germline values: CDR1 SGHRS, CDR2 YFSETQ. CDR3 in amino acids: CASSLAGTAEETQYF. The CDR3 DNA reads as TGCGCCAGCAGCTTGGCCGGGACAGCGGAGGAGACCCAGTACTTC.

The chain joins TRBV10-3 to TRBJ2-2, with D perhaps matching TRBD2 (6 bases). This CDR3 is built from 14 residues. The germline V gene encodes CDR1 ENHRY and CDR2 SYGVKD. The DNA for the CDR3 is TGTGACTCCAAGGGGAGGTCGGGCACCGGGGAGCTGTTTTTT. It is translated as CDSKGRSGTGELFF.

This clonotype appeared many times. The chain couples TRBV5-1 to TRBJ1-2; D gene unclear. Between the trimmed V and J ends, which lost 2 bases and 8 bases, there was a span of 13 bases. CDR1 is SGHRS, CDR2 YFSETQ, per germline. The length of the CDR3 is 13 residues. The CDR3 DNA sequence: TGCGCCAGCAGCTTCGGCCAGCCCTCGGGCTACACCTTC. Translating gives CASSFGQPSGYTF.

This clonotype was seen more than once but under ten times. CDR3 region: CASRALASINEQFF. The CDR3 region has the DNA TGTGCCAGTAGGGCTCTCGCTAGTATCAATGAGCAGTTCTTC. This chain connects TRBV19 to TRBJ2-1; no firm D call. This CDR3 comprises 14 residues. Deletions cut 6 bases from V and 6 bases from J, with 15 bases between. The germline V gene has CDR1 LNHDA and CDR2 SQIVND (reference sequence).

The chain uses TRBV24-1 and TRBJ2-5; D may be TRBD1 (6 bases). The V gene's germline CDR1 is KGHDR and CDR2 SFDVKD. The V end lost 2 bases, the J end lost 5 bases, and 20 bases lay between the germline ends. This CDR3 spans 17 amino acids. Here the CDR3 reads CATSDSTPGQLMETQYF. The CDR3, as DNA: TGTGCCACCAGTGATTCAACCCCGGGACAACTTATGGAGACCCAGTACTTC.

This rearrangement joins TRBV20-1 to TRBJ2-1, with a tentative D call TRBD2 (6 bases). CDR1 is DFQATT, CDR2 SNEGSKA, per germline (reference sequence). CDR3 length equals 15 residues. V lost 6 bases and J 4 bases, leaving 19 bases between the germline ends. The CDR3 loop reads CSATLPGLSYNEQFF. The DNA of the CDR3 is TGCAGTGCAACCTTACCGGGACTCAGTTACAATGAGCAGTTCTTC.

This sequence joins TRBV29-1 and TRBJ2-7, with a possible D match to TRBD1 (5 bases). The CDR3 length is 14 residues. V shed 4 bases and J shed 2 bases, with 15 bases lying between them. Germline CDR1 is SQVTM and CDR2 is ANQGSEA. CDR3 loop: CSVAGPWSPYEQYF. The DNA for the CDR3 is TGCAGCGTTGCAGGGCCTTGGTCCCCCTACGAGCAGTACTTC.

The rearrangement uses TRBV6-5 and TRBJ2-5; unclear D gene. The CDR3 extends over 12 amino acids. The germline gives CDR1 MNHEY, CDR2 SVGAGI. With 6 bases removed from V and 2 bases from J, the gap between germline ends came to 7 bases. CDR3 loop: CASRRSQETQYF. For the CDR3, the DNA is TGTGCCAGCAGACGGTCTCAAGAGACCCAGTACTTC.

The chain is built from TRBV7-2 and TRBJ1-2; 8 bases are a match to TRBD1. This CDR3 comprises 14 residues. CDR1 SGHTA and CDR2 FQGNSA come from the germline V gene. After removal of 4 bases from V and 4 bases from J, the junction contained 5 bases not matched to a gene. DNA of the CDR3: TGTGCCAGCAGCTATACAGGGGGTGGCTATGGCTACACCTTC. Amino acid sequence: CASSYTGGGYGYTF.

V and J are TRBV2 and TRBJ1-4, with no clear D. Germline V gives CDR1 SNHLY, CDR2 FYNNEI. V lost 6 bases to trimming and J lost 3 bases, with 11 bases between them. The CDR3 runs 14 residues. The CDR3, as DNA: TGTGCCAGCAGGTGGACGGAAGCTAATGAAAAACTGTTTTTT. Residues: CASRWTEANEKLFF.